This TCR beta chain is drawn from a study of immune evolution from preneoplasia to lung adenocarcinoma. Study-wide context: HLA loss of heterozygosity: 5.5% to 8.5% AIS, about 15% MIA, around 35% ADC, none AAH.

Between the mid-2010s and the late 2010s, patients underwent resection in Japan or China. Whole-study results and caveats: Top clone frequencies peaked in normal lung, apparently declining through invasive adenocarcinoma. Later-stage lesions appeared to have more T cells, more diversity, less clonality.

Trimming took 3 bases from V and 5 from J, leaving 4 bases between them. The CDR3 consists of 11 residues. Germline V gene lookup returns CDR1 MDHEN and CDR2 SYDVKM. TCRdb keeps only in-frame clones here, not all; method: immunoSEQ multiplex PCR. The sample contains under 45,000 clones, around 80% of which appear only once. About this clone itself: Its antigen is as yet unknown. Distinct nucleotide sequences in the sample also encode this CDR3.

The chain links TRBV28 to TRBJ2-5, with D hard to call. Specimen: FFPE invasive lung adenocarcinoma tissue. This clonotype was obtained from a person between 55 and 70 years old with lung adenocarcinoma. CDR3 amino acids: CASSFGETQYF. In DNA form, the CDR3 reads TGTGCCAGCAGTTTCGGGGAGACCCAGTACTTC.